Listed below are T cell receptor beta chains from one sample, sequenced in a study of blood T cell repertoires in COVID-19. TCRdb keeps only in-frame clones here, not all; method: immunoSEQ multiplex PCR. Here the sample spans 110,000 to 150,000 clones, approximately 91% being singletons. Sequencing used peripheral blood. The origin of the receptors is a man between 65 and 85 years old with acute or convalescent COVID-19. Both conserved end residues are part of each CDR3. The D gene is left open where the match is weak. Only part of the rows carry a size: once, few, many, or a class if the clone is expanded.

abundance	v_gene	j_gene	d_gene	CDR3aa	CDR3nt
-	TRBV4-1	TRBJ1-4	TRBD1	CASSPGQGYEKLFF	TGCGCCAGCAGCCCGGGACAGGGATATGAAAAACTGTTTTTT
-	TRBV5-4	TRBJ2-1	-	CASSLARANEQFF	TGTGCCAGCAGCTTGGCCAGGGCCAATGAGCAGTTCTTC
once	TRBV19	TRBJ1-1	-	CASSIDPGLPTEAFF	TGTGCCAGTAGTATAGATCCAGGGCTCCCTACTGAAGCTTTCTTT
once	TRBV2	TRBJ2-5	-	CASSGVGGKETQYF	TGTGCCAGCAGTGGAGTGGGGGGAAAAGAGACCCAGTACTTC
once	TRBV25-1	TRBJ2-7	-	CATSPLGAGKAYEQYF	TGTGCCACCTCACCCTTGGGGGCAGGGAAAGCCTACGAGCAGTACTTC
-	TRBV3-1/TRBV3-2	TRBJ2-1	TRBD2	CASSQPGLAGGRLDEQFF	TGTGCCAGCAGCCAGCCGGGACTAGCGGGGGGGCGACTGGATGAGCAGTTCTTC
-	TRBV19	TRBJ1-2	-	CASSIAQGPVYGYTF	TGTGCCAGTAGTATAGCACAGGGCCCCGTCTATGGCTACACCTTC
-	TRBV18	TRBJ1-3	-	CASSPPTSNSGNTIYF	TGTGCCAGCTCACCACCGACATCCAACTCTGGAAACACCATATATTTT
-	TRBV27	TRBJ2-7	-	CASSSLRTGGSYEQYF	TGTGCCAGCAGTTCCCTAAGGACTGGCGGCTCCTACGAGCAGTACTTC
once	TRBV4-1	TRBJ1-2	-	CASSQEAYGYTF	TGCGCCAGCAGCCAAGAGGCCTATGGCTACACCTTC
-	TRBV30	TRBJ2-2	-	CAWTPNTLLTGELFF	TGTGCCTGGACGCCGAACACCCTTTTGACCGGGGAGCTGTTTTTT
-	TRBV2	TRBJ2-1	-	CASSTDRSAYNEQFF	TGTGCCAGCAGTACCGACAGGAGTGCTTACAATGAGCAGTTCTTC
-	TRBV27	TRBJ2-1	TRBD1	CASSSYTGGVNEQFF	TGTGCCAGCAGTTCGTATACAGGGGGTGTAAATGAGCAGTTCTTC
-	TRBV5-1	TRBJ2-1	TRBD2	CASSLGAGERDEQFF	TGCGCCAGCAGCTTGGGTGCGGGAGAGCGAGATGAGCAGTTCTTC
-	TRBV7-2	TRBJ2-7	-	CASSLGLGGGSAEQYF	TGTGCCAGCAGCTTAGGCCTGGGAGGGGGATCGGCCGAGCAGTACTTC
-	TRBV27	TRBJ1-5	-	CASSFRGSNQPQHF	TGTGCCAGCAGTTTCAGAGGGAGCAATCAGCCCCAGCATTTT
-	TRBV5-1	TRBJ2-2	-	CASNFEGSNTGELFF	TGCGCCAGCAACTTTGAGGGATCGAACACCGGGGAGCTGTTTTTT
-	TRBV5-1	TRBJ2-3	-	CASSLGGGPDTQYF	TGCGCCAGCAGCTTGGGGGGAGGCCCAGATACGCAGTATTTT
-	TRBV9	TRBJ2-5	-	CASSEGIQASQETQYF	TGTGCCAGCAGCGAGGGGATACAGGCAAGCCAAGAGACCCAGTACTTC
few	TRBV5-6	TRBJ1-1	-	CASSPVSGGNTEAFF	TGTGCCAGCAGCCCTGTCTCAGGAGGGAACACTGAAGCTTTCTTT
-	TRBV5-1	TRBJ1-1	-	CASRAGRATEAFF	TGCGCCAGCAGGGCGGGTCGGGCCACTGAAGCTTTCTTT
-	TRBV6-1	TRBJ1-6	-	CASSETGKSPLHF	TGTGCCAGCAGTGAAACGGGGAAGTCACCCCTCCACTTT
-	TRBV28	TRBJ2-5	-	CASSSNPGTQYF	TGTGCCAGCAGTTCCAATCCGGGGACCCAGTACTTC
-	TRBV18	TRBJ2-5	TRBD2	CASSPPGLAGRLSQYF	TGTGCCAGCTCACCTCCGGGACTAGCGGGACGACTGTCCCAGTACTTC
-	TRBV3-1/TRBV3-2	TRBJ1-5	-	CASSQGQPSNQPQHF	TGTGCCAGCAGCCAAGGACAGCCCAGCAATCAGCCCCAGCATTTT
-	TRBV19	TRBJ2-1	TRBD1	CASSTGTGVSNEQFF	TGTGCCAGTAGTACCGGGACAGGGGTTAGTAATGAGCAGTTCTTC
-	TRBV24-1	TRBJ2-4	TRBD1	CATSDSPGQSLAKNIQYF	TGTGCCACCAGTGATTCCCCGGGACAGTCCCTAGCCAAAAACATTCAGTACTTC
-	TRBV5-1	TRBJ1-1	-	CASSYSYHTEAFF	TGCGCCAGCAGCTACAGTTATCACACTGAAGCTTTCTTT
-	TRBV4-1	TRBJ1-4	TRBD1	CASSRGQGPYNEKLFF	TGCGCCAGCAGCCGAGGACAGGGGCCATATAATGAAAAACTGTTTTTT
-	TRBV30	TRBJ1-5	-	CAWSVNHPSYNQPQHF	TGTGCCTGGAGTGTAAACCACCCATCCTACAATCAGCCCCAGCATTTT
-	TRBV5-1	TRBJ2-2	TRBD2	CASSLAGGRDTGELFF	TGCGCCAGCAGCTTGGCGGGGGGGCGCGACACCGGGGAGCTGTTTTTT
-	TRBV6-5	TRBJ1-1	TRBD1	CASRTPTGGNTEAFF	TGTGCCAGCAGAACCCCGACAGGGGGGAACACTGAAGCTTTCTTT
-	TRBV28	TRBJ2-2	-	CASSLWLNTGELFF	TGTGCCAGCAGTTTGTGGCTTAACACCGGGGAGCTGTTTTTT
-	TRBV10-1	TRBJ2-2	TRBD1	CASSADRVLAGELFF	TGCGCCAGCAGTGCGGACAGGGTTCTAGCCGGGGAGCTGTTTTTT
-	TRBV2	TRBJ1-6	TRBD1	CASSGTVASPLHF	TGTGCCAGCTCCGGGACAGTCGCCTCACCCCTCCACTTT
once	TRBV5-1	TRBJ2-2	TRBD1	CASSPGTANTGELFF	TGCGCCAGCAGCCCGGGGACAGCGAACACCGGGGAGCTGTTTTTT
-	TRBV5-4	TRBJ1-2	-	CASSLLSGPSYGYTF	TGTGCCAGCAGCTTGTTGTCAGGGCCGAGCTATGGCTACACCTTC
-	TRBV30	TRBJ1-1	-	CAWSQRGVRGTEAFF	TGTGCCTGGAGTCAGCGGGGGGTGAGGGGGACTGAAGCTTTCTTT
-	TRBV6-5	TRBJ2-2	-	CASSYDWVNTGELFF	TGTGCCAGCAGTTACGACTGGGTAAACACCGGGGAGCTGTTTTTT
-	TRBV5-6	TRBJ1-6	-	CASSFRGFNSPLHF	TGTGCCAGCAGCTTCCGGGGGTTTAATTCACCCCTCCACTTT
-	TRBV27	TRBJ1-2	-	CASSLTGNGYTF	TGTGCCAGCAGTTTAACAGGGAATGGCTACACCTTC
-	TRBV28	TRBJ2-7	-	CASSLYAGAGYEQYF	TGTGCCAGCAGTTTATACGCAGGGGCTGGCTACGAGCAGTACTTC
-	TRBV25-1	TRBJ1-6	TRBD1	CASSLGVGGESPLHF	TGTGCCAGCAGTCTAGGGGTAGGGGGCGAGTCACCCCTCCACTTT
-	TRBV2	TRBJ1-4	TRBD1	CASSDRGLGANEKLFF	TGTGCCAGCAGTGACAGGGGGCTCGGGGCTAATGAAAAACTGTTTTTT
once	TRBV11-2	TRBJ2-5	-	CASSRRRGQETQYF	TGTGCCAGCAGCCGGAGGCGGGGCCAAGAGACCCAGTACTTC
-	TRBV20-1	TRBJ2-7	-	CSAMSPYEQYF	TGCAGTGCTATGAGTCCCTACGAGCAGTACTTC
-	TRBV14	TRBJ1-2	-	CASSQVSGDYGYTF	TGTGCCAGCAGCCAAGTGTCGGGGGACTATGGCTACACCTTC